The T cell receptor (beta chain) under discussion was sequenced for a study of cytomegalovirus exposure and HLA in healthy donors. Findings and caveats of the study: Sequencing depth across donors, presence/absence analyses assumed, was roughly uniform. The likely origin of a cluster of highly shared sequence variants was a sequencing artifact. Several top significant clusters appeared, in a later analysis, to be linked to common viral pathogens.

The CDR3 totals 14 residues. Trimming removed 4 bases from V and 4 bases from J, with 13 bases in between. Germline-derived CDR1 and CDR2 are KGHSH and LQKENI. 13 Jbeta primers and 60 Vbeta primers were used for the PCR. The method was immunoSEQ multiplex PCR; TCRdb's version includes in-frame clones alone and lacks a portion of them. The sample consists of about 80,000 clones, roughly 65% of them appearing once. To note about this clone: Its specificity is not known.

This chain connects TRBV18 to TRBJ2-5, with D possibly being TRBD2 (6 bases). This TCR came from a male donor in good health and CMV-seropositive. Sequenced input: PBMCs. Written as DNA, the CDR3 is TGTGCCAGCTCACTGCTTGACGGGGGAGAGACCCAGTACTTC. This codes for CASSLLDGGETQYF.